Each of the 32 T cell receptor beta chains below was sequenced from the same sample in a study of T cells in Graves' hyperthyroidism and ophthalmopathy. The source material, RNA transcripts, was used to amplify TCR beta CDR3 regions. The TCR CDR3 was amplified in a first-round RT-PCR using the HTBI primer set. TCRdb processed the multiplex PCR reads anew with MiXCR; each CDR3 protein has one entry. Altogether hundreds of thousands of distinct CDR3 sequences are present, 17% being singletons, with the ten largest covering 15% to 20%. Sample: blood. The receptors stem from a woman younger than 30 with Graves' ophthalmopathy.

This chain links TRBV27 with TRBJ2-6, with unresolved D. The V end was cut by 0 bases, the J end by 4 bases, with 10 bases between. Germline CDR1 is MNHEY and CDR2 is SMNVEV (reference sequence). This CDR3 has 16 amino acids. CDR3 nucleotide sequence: TGTGCCAGCAGTTTATCTCCCGGTTCCGGGGCCAACGTCCTGACTTTC. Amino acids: CASSLSPGSGANVLTF.

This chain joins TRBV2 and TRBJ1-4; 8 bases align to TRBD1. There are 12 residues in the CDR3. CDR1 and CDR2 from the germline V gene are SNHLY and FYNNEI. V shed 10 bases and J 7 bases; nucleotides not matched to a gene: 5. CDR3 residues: CANGQGSEKLFF. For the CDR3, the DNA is TGTGCCAATGGACAGGGAAGTGAAAAACTGTTTTTT.

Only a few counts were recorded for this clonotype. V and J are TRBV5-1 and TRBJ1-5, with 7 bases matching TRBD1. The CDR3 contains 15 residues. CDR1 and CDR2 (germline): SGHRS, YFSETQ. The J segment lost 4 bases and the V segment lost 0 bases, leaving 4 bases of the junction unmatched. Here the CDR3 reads CASSLGQGENQPQHF. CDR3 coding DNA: TGCGCCAGCAGCTTGGGCCAGGGGGAAAATCAGCCCCAGCATTTT. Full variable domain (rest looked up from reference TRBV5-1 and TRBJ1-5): KAGVTQTPRYLIKTRGQQVTLSCSPISGHRSVSWYQQTPGQGLQFLFEYFSETQRNKGNFPGRFSGRQFSNSRSEMNVSTLELGDSALYLCASSLGQGENQPQHFGDGTRLSIL.

The DNA of the CDR3 is TGTGCCAGCAGTTTACTAGCGGGAGGGTGGGAACAGTACTTC. Translated, it gives CASSLLAGGWEQYF. V is TRBV27 and J is TRBJ2-7; 12 bases map to TRBD2. Germline V lookup: CDR1 MNHEY, CDR2 SMNVEV (reference sequence). J lost 10 bases, V lost 2 bases, and 6 bases had no gene match. The CDR3 has 14 residues.

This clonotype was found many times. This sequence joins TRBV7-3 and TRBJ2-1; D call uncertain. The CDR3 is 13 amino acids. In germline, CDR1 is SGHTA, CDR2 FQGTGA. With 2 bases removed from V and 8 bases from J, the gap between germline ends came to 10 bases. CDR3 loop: CASSLPSMDEQFF. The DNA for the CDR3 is TGTGCCAGCAGCTTACCCTCCATGGATGAGCAGTTCTTC.

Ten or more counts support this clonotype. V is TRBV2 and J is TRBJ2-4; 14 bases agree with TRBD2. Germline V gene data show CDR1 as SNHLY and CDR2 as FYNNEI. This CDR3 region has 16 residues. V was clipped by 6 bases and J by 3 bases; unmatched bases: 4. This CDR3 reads CASRPGLAGGKNIQYF. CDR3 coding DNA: TGTGCCAGCAGGCCCGGACTAGCGGGGGGCAAAAACATTCAGTACTTC.

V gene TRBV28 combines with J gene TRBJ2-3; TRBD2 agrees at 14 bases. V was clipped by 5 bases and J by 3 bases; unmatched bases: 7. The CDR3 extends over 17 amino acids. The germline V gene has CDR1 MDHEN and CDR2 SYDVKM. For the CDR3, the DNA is TGTGCCAGCAGTCCCGGACTAGCGGGAGGTCGGACAGATACGCAGTATTTT. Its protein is CASSPGLAGGRTDTQYF.

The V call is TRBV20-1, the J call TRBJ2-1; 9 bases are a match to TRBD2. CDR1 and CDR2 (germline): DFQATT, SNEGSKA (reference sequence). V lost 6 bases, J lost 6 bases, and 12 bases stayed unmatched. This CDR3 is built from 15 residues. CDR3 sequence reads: CSASLPGLAPNEQFF. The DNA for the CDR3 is TGCAGTGCGTCACTCCCGGGACTAGCCCCCAATGAGCAGTTCTTC.

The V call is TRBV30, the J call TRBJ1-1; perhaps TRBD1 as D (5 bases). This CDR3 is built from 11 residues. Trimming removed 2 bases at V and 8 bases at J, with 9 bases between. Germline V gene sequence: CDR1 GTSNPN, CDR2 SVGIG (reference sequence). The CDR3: CAWSNQGEAFF. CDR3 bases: TGTGCCTGGAGTAACCAGGGAGAAGCTTTCTTT.

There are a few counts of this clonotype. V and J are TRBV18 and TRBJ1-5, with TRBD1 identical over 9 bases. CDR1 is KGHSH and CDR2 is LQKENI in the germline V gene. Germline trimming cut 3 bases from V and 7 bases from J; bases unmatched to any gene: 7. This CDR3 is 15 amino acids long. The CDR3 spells CASSPDRGLGQPQHF. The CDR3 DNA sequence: TGTGCCAGCTCACCCGACAGGGGGTTGGGGCAGCCCCAGCATTTT.

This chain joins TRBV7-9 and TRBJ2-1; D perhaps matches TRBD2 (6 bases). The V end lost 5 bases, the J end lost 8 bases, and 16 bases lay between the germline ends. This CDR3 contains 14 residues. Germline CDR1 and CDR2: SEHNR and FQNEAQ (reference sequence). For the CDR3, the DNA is TGTGCCAGCAGCCCACCGGGGGAGCTCGATGAGCAGTTCTTC. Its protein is CASSPPGELDEQFF. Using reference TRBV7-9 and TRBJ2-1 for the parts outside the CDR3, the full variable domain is DTGVSQNPRHKITKRGQNVTFRCDPISEHNRLYWYRQTLGQGPEFLTYFQNEAQLEKSRLLSDRFSAERPKGSFSTLEIQRTEQGDSAMYLCASSPPGELDEQFFGPGTRLTVL.

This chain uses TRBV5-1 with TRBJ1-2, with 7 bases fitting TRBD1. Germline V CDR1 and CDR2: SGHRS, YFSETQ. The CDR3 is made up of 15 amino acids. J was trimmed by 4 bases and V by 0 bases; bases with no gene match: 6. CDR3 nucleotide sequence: TGCGCCAGCAGCTTGGCAAGGGGGCAGCTCTATGGCTACACCTTC. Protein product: CASSLARGQLYGYTF.

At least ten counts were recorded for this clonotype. Here the CDR3 DNA reads TGTGCCTGGAGTGGAGGAGACAGGGGGGGAAGGTGGAACACTGAAGCTTTCTTT. It yields the protein CAWSGGDRGGRWNTEAFF. The gene calls are TRBV30 and TRBJ1-1; 9 positions agree with TRBD1. This CDR3 spans 18 amino acids. Trimming at V came to 1 base and at J to 1 base, leaving 13 bases not matched to a gene. Germline CDR1 reads GTSNPN; CDR2 reads SVGIG (reference sequence).

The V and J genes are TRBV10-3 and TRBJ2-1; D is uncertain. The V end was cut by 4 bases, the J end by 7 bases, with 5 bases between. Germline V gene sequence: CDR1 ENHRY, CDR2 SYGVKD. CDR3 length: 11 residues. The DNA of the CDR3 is TGTGCCATCAGTGTAAAGAATGAGCAGTTCTTC. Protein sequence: CAISVKNEQFF.

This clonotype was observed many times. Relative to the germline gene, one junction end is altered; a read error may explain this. The CDR3 region has the DNA TGTGCCAGCAGCTCGGGAGGCTGGGAGACCCAGTACTTC. Amino acids: CASSSGGWETQYF. The gene calls are TRBV5-1 and TRBJ2-5; 7 nucleotides match TRBD2. Germline values: CDR1 SGHRS, CDR2 YFSETQ. There are 13 residues in the CDR3.

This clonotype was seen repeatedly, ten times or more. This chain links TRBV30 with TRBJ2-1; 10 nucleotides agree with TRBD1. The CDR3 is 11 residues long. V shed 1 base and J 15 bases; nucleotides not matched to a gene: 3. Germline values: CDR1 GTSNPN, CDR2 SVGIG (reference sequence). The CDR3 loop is CAWSDRDRGFF. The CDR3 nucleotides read TGTGCCTGGAGTGACCGGGACAGGGGGTTCTTC.

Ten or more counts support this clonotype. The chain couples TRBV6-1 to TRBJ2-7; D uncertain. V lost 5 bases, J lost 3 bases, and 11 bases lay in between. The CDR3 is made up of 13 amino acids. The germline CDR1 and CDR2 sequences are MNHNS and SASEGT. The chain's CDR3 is CASSSLHLYEQYF. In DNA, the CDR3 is TGTGCCAGCAGTTCTCTACATCTCTACGAGCAGTACTTC.

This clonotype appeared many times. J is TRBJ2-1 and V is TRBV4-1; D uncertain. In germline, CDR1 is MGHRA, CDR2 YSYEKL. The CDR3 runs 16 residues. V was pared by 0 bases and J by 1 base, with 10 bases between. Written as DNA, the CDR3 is TGCGCCAGCAGCCAAGATAGCATAGATTCCTACAATGAGCAGTTCTTC. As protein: CASSQDSIDSYNEQFF.

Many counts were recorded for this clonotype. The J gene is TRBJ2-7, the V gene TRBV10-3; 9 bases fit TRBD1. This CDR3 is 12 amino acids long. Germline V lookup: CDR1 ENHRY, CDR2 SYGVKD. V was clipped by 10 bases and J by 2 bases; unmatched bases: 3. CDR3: CATRDRAYEQYF. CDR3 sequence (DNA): TGTGCCACCAGGGACAGGGCCTACGAGCAGTACTTC.

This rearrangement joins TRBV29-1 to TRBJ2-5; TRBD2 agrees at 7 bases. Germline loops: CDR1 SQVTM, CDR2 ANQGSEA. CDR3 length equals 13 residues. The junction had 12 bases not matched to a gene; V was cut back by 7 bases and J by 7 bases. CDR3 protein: CSANGGVRGTQYF. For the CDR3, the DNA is TGCAGCGCCAATGGGGGGGTACGGGGGACCCAGTACTTC. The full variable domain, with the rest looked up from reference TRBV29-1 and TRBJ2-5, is SAVISQKPSRDICQRGTSLTIQCQVDSQVTMMFWYRQQPGQSLTLIATANQGSEATYESGFVIDKFPISRPNLTFSTLTVSNMSPEDSSIYLCSANGGVRGTQYFGPGTRLLVL.

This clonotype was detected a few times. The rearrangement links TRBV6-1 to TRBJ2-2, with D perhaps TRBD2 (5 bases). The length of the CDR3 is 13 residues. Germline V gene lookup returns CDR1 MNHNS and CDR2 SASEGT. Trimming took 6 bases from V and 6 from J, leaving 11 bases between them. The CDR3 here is CASSPDFAGELFF. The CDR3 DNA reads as TGTGCCAGCAGCCCGGACTTTGCCGGGGAGCTGTTTTTT.

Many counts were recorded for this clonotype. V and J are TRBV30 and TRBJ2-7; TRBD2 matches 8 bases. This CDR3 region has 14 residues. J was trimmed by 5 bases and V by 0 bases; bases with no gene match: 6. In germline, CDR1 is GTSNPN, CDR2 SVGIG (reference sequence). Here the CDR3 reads CAWSVRGGRNEQYF. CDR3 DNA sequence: TGTGCCTGGAGTGTTCGGGGGGGCCGCAACGAGCAGTACTTC.

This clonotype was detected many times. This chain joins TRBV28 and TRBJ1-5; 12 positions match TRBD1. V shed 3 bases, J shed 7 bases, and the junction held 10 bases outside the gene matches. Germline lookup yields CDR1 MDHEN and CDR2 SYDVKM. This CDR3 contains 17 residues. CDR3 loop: CASSLSTGTGGGQPQHF. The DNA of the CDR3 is TGTGCCAGCAGTTTGTCGACCGGGACAGGGGGCGGACAGCCCCAGCATTTT.

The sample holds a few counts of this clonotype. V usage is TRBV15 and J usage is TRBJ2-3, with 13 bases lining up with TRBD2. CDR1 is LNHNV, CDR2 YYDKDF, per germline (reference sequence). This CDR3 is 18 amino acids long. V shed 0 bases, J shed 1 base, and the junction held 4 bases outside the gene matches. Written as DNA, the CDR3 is TGTGCCACCAGCAGAGAGGGGGGACTAGCGGGACGCACAGATACGCAGTATTTT. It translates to CATSREGGLAGRTDTQYF.

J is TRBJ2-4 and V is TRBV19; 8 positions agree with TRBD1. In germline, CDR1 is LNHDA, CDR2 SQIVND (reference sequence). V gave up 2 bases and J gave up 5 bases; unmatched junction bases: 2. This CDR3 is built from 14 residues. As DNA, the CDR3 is TGTGCCAGTAGTATACAGGGGGCACAAAACATTCAGTACTTC. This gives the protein CASSIQGAQNIQYF. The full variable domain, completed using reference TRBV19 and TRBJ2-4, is DGGITQSPKYLFRKEGQNVTLSCEQNLNHDAMYWYRQDPGQGLRLIYYSQIVNDFQKGDIAEGYSVSREKKESFPLTVTSAQKNPTAFYLCASSIQGAQNIQYFGAGTRLSVL.

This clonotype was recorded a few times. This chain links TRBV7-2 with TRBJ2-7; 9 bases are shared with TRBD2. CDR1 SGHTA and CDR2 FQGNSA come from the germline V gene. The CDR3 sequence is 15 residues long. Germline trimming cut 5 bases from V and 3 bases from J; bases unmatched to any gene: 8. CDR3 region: CASSRPLAGFYEQYF. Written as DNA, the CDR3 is TGTGCCAGCAGCCGCCCTCTAGCGGGGTTCTACGAGCAGTACTTC.

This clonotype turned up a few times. The CDR3 DNA is TGTGCCAGCAGCCAAAACAGGGGCATCACAGATACGCAGTATTTT. Protein: CASSQNRGITDTQYF. This chain uses TRBV14 with TRBJ2-3; 7 positions agree with TRBD1. Germline CDR1 and CDR2: SGHDN and FVKESK. The length of the CDR3 is 15 residues. V shed 2 bases and J 2 bases; nucleotides not matched to a gene: 4. Variable domain in full (rest from reference TRBV14 and TRBJ2-3): EAGVTQFPSHSVIEKGQTVTLRCDPISGHDNLYWYRRVMGKEIKFLLHFVKESKQDESGMPNNRFLAERTGGTYSTLKVQPAELEDSGVYFCASSQNRGITDTQYFGPGTRLTVL.

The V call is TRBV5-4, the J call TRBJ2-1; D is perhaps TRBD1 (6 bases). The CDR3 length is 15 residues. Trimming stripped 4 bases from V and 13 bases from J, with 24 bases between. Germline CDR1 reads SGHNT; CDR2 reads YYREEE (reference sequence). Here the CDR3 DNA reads TGTGCCAGCAGCAAAAGGGGACAAAGGTACGGGACCCAGTTCTTC. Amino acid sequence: CASSKRGQRYGTQFF.

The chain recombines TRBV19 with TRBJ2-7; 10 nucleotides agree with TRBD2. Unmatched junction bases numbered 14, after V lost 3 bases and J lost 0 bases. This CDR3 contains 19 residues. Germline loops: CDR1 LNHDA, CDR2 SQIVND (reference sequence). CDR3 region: CASSIGASGGPDVSYEQYF. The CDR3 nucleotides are TGTGCCAGTAGTATTGGGGCTAGCGGGGGCCCCGACGTCTCCTACGAGCAGTACTTC.

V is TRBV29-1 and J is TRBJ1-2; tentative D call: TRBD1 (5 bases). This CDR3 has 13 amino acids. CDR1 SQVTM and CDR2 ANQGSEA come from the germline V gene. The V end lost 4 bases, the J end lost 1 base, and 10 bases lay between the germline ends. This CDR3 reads CSVAGGINYGYTF. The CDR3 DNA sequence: TGCAGCGTTGCGGGGGGGATTAACTATGGCTACACCTTC. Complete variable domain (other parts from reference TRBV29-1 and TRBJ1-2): SAVISQKPSRDICQRGTSLTIQCQVDSQVTMMFWYRQQPGQSLTLIATANQGSEATYESGFVIDKFPISRPNLTFSTLTVSNMSPEDSSIYLCSVAGGINYGYTFGSGTRLTVV.

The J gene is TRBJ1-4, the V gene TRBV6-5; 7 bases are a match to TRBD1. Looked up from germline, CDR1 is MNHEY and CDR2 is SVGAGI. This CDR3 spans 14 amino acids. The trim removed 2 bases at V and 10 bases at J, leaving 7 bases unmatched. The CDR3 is CASSYDDRAAKLFF. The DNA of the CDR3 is TGTGCCAGCAGTTACGACGACAGGGCCGCAAAACTGTTTTTT.

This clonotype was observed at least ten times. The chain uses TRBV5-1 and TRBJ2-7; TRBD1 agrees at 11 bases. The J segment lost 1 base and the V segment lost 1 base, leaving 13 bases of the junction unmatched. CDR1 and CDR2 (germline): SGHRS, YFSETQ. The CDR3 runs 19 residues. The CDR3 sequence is CASSLTGNLGTGGSYEQYF. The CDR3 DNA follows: TGCGCCAGCAGCTTGACCGGAAACCTTGGGACAGGGGGTTCCTACGAGCAGTACTTC.